Included here is one T cell receptor beta chain sequence, with context. What it recognizes is unknown. Assay used: immunoSEQ multiplex PCR; TCRdb lists only in-frame clones, some missing. The sample contains fewer than 95,000 clones, just over 90% of which appear only once. These data come from a study of OX40 agonist ivuxolimab in advanced cancers. Study-wide background: Prior anti-PD-1, anti-PD-L1 or anti-CTLA-4 therapy was allowed; roughly 40% had some.

Study outcomes and limitations: Expanded peripheral T cells had an undetermined antigen specificity.

CDR3 size: 12 residues. Germline CDR1 and CDR2: KGHSH and LQKENI. Trimming cost V 4 bases and J 4 bases, with 8 bases left between them. The material was CD4+ or CD8+ T cells sorted from blood, obtained in a trial of the OX40 agonist ivuxolimab. This receptor was obtained from an adult with an advanced solid tumor such as melanoma, head and neck, liver or kidney cancer. The chain has TRBV18 and TRBJ2-7, with D perhaps TRBD1 or TRBD2 (5 bases each). This CDR3 reads CASSRDRYEQYF. CDR3 nucleotides: TGTGCCAGCTCACGGGACCGTTACGAGCAGTACTTC. The entire variable domain, with the rest obtained from reference TRBV18 and TRBJ2-7, is as follows: NAGVMQNPRHLVRRRGQEARLRCSPMKGHSHVYWYRQLPEEGLKFMVYLQKENIIDESGMPKERFSAEFPKEGPSILRIQQVVRGDSAAYFCASSRDRYEQYFGPGTRLTVT.